This T cell receptor (beta chain) was sequenced in a study of radiation and T cells in renal cell carcinoma. The time point is: blood 4 weeks post-SBRT, at nephrectomy. Treatment meaning: 15 Gy SBRT to primary tumor, nephrectomy 4 weeks later. This CDR3 is built from 12 residues. Germline V gene sequence: CDR1 LGHNT, CDR2 FRNRAP. V shed 3 bases and J shed 9 bases, with 6 bases lying between them. The repertoire was sequenced with immunoSEQ multiplex PCR; TCRdb's copy has only in-frame clones and lacks some. This repertoire shows 150,000 to 200,000 clones, 88% found once; its top ten account for around 11%.

This material consisted of blood, taken from a patient whose treatment included radiotherapy and nephrectomy. The chain employs TRBV12-5 and TRBJ1-6; D is unresolved. This receptor was obtained from a woman in her forties or fifties with renal cell carcinoma. The CDR3 here is CASGFEGSPLHF. Here the CDR3 DNA reads TGTGCTAGTGGTTTTGAAGGTTCACCCCTCCACTTT.